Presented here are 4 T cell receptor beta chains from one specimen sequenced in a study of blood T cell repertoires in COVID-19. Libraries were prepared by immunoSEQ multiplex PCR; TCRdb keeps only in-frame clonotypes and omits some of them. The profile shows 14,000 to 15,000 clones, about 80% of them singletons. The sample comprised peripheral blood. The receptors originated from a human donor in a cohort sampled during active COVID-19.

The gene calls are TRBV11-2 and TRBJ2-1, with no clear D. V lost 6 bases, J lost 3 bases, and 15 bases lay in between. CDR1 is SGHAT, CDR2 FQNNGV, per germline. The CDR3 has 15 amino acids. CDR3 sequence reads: CASSSRRSNYNEQFF. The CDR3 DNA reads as TGTGCCAGCAGTTCGCGGCGCTCCAACTACAATGAGCAGTTCTTC.

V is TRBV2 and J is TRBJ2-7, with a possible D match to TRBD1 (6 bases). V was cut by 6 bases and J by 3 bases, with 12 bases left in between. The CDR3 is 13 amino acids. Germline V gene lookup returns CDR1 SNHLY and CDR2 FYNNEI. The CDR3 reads CASRQGLYYEQYF. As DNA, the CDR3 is TGTGCCAGCAGACAGGGCCTGTACTACGAGCAGTACTTC.

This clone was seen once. The CDR3 reads CASSFSGAETQYF. The CDR3 DNA reads as TGTGCCAGCAGTTTTAGCGGGGCAGAGACCCAGTACTTC. This chain uses TRBV11-2 with TRBJ2-5; TRBD2 matches 8 bases. This CDR3 comprises 13 residues. With 6 bases clipped from V and 4 bases from J, the junction kept 4 bases outside the gene matches. Germline values: CDR1 SGHAT, CDR2 FQNNGV.

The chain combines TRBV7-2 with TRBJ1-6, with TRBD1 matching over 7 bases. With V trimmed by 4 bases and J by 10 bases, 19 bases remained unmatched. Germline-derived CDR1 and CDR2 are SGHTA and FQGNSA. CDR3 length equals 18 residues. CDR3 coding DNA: TGTGCCAGCAGCTCCCGAAGGGGTTCCAACAGGGGACAATCACCCCTCCACTTT. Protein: CASSSRRGSNRGQSPLHF.